A selection of T cell receptor beta chains follows, all from one sample in a study of cytomegalovirus exposure and HLA in healthy donors. Method: immunoSEQ multiplex PCR; TCRdb's copy keeps in-frame clones and lacks some. The data hold about 4,500 clones, with more than 65% observed a single time. The sequenced sample consisted of PBMCs. These receptors came from a woman in her 40s in good health and CMV-seropositive. CDR3s leave out the opening cysteine and the closing phenylalanine or tryptophan. A D gene is named only where the DNA matches it firmly. Only part of the rows carry a size: once, few, many, or a class if the clone is expanded.

v_call,clone_size,d_call,j_call,cdr3_aa
TRBV23-1,.,.,TRBJ2-1,ASSQSFWATYNEQF
TRBV6-5,.,TRBD1,TRBJ1-5,ASRRDRAGQPQH
TRBV14,once,TRBD2,TRBJ2-1,ASSQVGPSGDNEQF
TRBV30,few,TRBD1,TRBJ2-5,AWSGLRDRVRETQY
TRBV6-5,.,.,TRBJ1-1,ATRGGARNTEAF
TRBV30,.,.,TRBJ1-1,AWAKNTEAF
TRBV6-1,.,.,TRBJ1-5,ASSVLAGSNQPQH
TRBV5-4,.,.,TRBJ2-5,ASHDPGQAGRTQY
TRBV6-1,.,.,TRBJ1-5,ASSEYLNQPQH
TRBV30,.,TRBD1,TRBJ1-6,AWSGGYGTGNSPLH
TRBV13,.,TRBD1,TRBJ2-7,ASSTWTGDNEQY
TRBV30,.,.,TRBJ2-2,AWSVQAGELF
TRBV28,.,.,TRBJ2-7,ASSRLAVEEQY
TRBV30,.,TRBD1,TRBJ1-2,AWSGTGSGYT
TRBV7-2,.,TRBD1,TRBJ1-2,ASSPQQGASYGYT
TRBV18,.,.,TRBJ1-5,ASSPGQGNQPQH
TRBV30,.,TRBD1,TRBJ2-3,AWYPGQGSDTQY